A single sample is the source of the 29 T cell receptor beta chains below, sequenced in a study of response to subunit inactivated influenza vaccine (dated by TCRdb to the late 2010s). The library was made by RT-PCR. Sequencer: Illumina HiSeq 2500. Starting from the raw public reads, TCRdb applied fastp trimming at Q25, assembled clones with MiXCR and retained in-frame beta chains. When rows share a CDR3 protein, they turn into one entry using the most common DNA and genes. The table for this sample lists 400,000 to 650,000 distinct CDR3 sequences; roughly 7.6% of them were counted only once. Around 14% of the sample is taken by the ten largest. The sample was PBMCs from blood, taken around 25 months after vaccination. These receptors were collected from a man aged 45 to 75 who received an inactivated influenza vaccine. Donor details come from another sample of the same person, matched by shared clones.

This clonotype was seen at least ten times. The chain is built from TRBV27 and TRBJ2-1; 9 bases agree with TRBD2. This CDR3 has 18 residues. From germline, CDR1 is MNHEY and CDR2 SMNVEV (reference sequence). With V trimmed by 10 bases and J by 3 bases, 19 bases remained unmatched. This chain's CDR3 is CATRGLGTSFKDYNEQFF. The CDR3 region has the DNA TGTGCCACCAGGGGACTCGGGACTAGCTTTAAGGACTACAATGAGCAGTTCTTC.

In this sample, this clonotype turned up a few times. The V and J genes are TRBV7-9 and TRBJ2-5; tentatively, D is TRBD1 (6 bases). Germline lookup yields CDR1 SEHNR and CDR2 FQNEAQ (reference sequence). This CDR3 is built from 14 residues. The V and J ends lost 5 bases and 2 bases respectively, with 12 bases between them. For the CDR3, the DNA is TGTGCCAGCAGCCATTGGACAGAGCAAGAGACCCAGTACTTC. It encodes CASSHWTEQETQYF.

The V gene is TRBV5-4, the J gene TRBJ1-2; 9 bases map to TRBD1. The V gene end was trimmed by 5 bases and the J gene end by 3 bases; junction bases not matched to a gene: 8. Germline V gene sequence: CDR1 SGHNT, CDR2 YYREEE (reference sequence). The CDR3 is 15 residues long. The CDR3 sequence: CASRPWDREDYGYTF. As DNA, the CDR3 is TGTGCCAGCAGACCATGGGACAGGGAGGACTATGGCTACACCTTC.

J is TRBJ2-7 and V is TRBV12-3 or TRBV12-4; D is perhaps TRBD1 (6 bases). V was pared by 2 bases and J by 2 bases, with 19 bases between. CDR3 length equals 17 residues. The chain's CDR3 is CASSLSPIPRGTYEQYF. In DNA form, the CDR3 reads TGTGCCAGCAGTTTATCCCCAATCCCCAGGGGAACCTACGAGCAGTACTTC.

This clonotype was observed many times. The V gene is TRBV14, the J gene TRBJ2-7; no clear D gene. Per the germline V gene, CDR1 is SGHDN and CDR2 is FVKESK. This CDR3 is built from 16 residues. Trimming stripped 1 base from V and 1 base from J, with 14 bases between. The CDR3, as DNA: TGTGCCAGCAGCCAAGCCGTCTCACGAGGATCCTACGAGCAGTACTTC. This encodes CASSQAVSRGSYEQYF.

This clonotype came up many times. This chain uses TRBV5-6 with TRBJ1-6; D gene uncertain. The CDR3 is 11 residues long. V was clipped by 4 bases and J by 6 bases, with 2 bases between them. The germline V gene encodes CDR1 SGHDT and CDR2 YYEEEE. The CDR3 loop reads CASSGNSPLHF. Written as DNA, the CDR3 is TGTGCCAGCAGCGGTAATTCACCCCTCCACTTT.

This chain links TRBV24-1 with TRBJ2-3, with 9 bases fitting TRBD1. The CDR3 is made up of 16 amino acids. In germline, CDR1 is KGHDR, CDR2 SFDVKD. The V gene end was trimmed by 2 bases and the J gene end by 2 bases; junction bases not matched to a gene: 4. CDR3 sequence reads: CATSDSDRGFTDTQYF. Written as DNA, the CDR3 is TGTGCCACCAGTGATTCCGACAGGGGGTTCACAGATACGCAGTATTTT.

V and J are TRBV5-6 and TRBJ2-3; TRBD2 aligns across 9 bases. CDR1 and CDR2 (germline): SGHDT, YYEEEE. V lost 4 bases, J lost 3 bases, and 9 bases stayed unmatched. The CDR3 sequence is 16 residues long. CDR3 DNA: TGTGCCAGCAGCGGGCGGGGGGGCGTCAAGACAGATACGCAGTATTTT. Amino acids: CASSGRGGVKTDTQYF.

This clonotype was counted only a few times. J is TRBJ2-3 and V is TRBV5-1; tentative D call: TRBD2 (5 bases). The CDR3 contains 16 residues. The germline gives CDR1 SGHRS, CDR2 YFSETQ. Trimming shortened V by 4 bases and J by 4 bases, and 19 bases separated the two germline ends. CDR3 sequence (DNA): TGCGCCAGCAGCAATGCCGGCCATACGAGGGCAGATACGCAGTATTTT. This translates into CASSNAGHTRADTQYF.

The chain links TRBV5-1 to TRBJ2-2; TRBD2 might be the D (6 bases). CDR1 and CDR2 from the germline V gene are SGHRS and YFSETQ. The CDR3 runs 15 residues. V shed 4 bases and J shed 4 bases, with 14 bases lying between them. This CDR3 is CASSLVEGGTGELFF. CDR3 in DNA: TGCGCCAGCAGCCTCGTGGAGGGTGGCACCGGGGAGCTGTTTTTT.

This clonotype appeared many times. V gene TRBV19 combines with J gene TRBJ2-6; D is unclear. The CDR3 totals 13 residues. CDR1 is LNHDA and CDR2 is SQIVND in the germline V gene (reference sequence). The germline V and J ends were trimmed by 8 bases and 1 base, with 6 bases remaining between them. The CDR3 sequence: CASLSSGANVLTF. CDR3 nucleotide sequence: TGTGCCAGTCTCTCGTCTGGGGCCAACGTCCTGACTTTC.

In this sample, this clonotype turned up a few times. The chain couples TRBV18 to TRBJ2-3; 7 bases agree with TRBD1. Trimming removed 3 bases from V and 1 base from J; junction bases left unmatched: 10. Germline lookup yields CDR1 KGHSH and CDR2 LQKENI. The CDR3 length is 17 residues. The CDR3 DNA reads TGTGCCAGCTCACCTAGAACTTGGGACAGACGCACAGATACGCAGTATTTT. This gives the protein CASSPRTWDRRTDTQYF.

Ten or more counts support this clonotype. The chain is built from TRBV10-3 and TRBJ2-3, with a weak D call TRBD2 (6 bases). Trimming removed 2 bases at V and 1 base at J, with 13 bases between. In germline, CDR1 is ENHRY, CDR2 SYGVKD. CDR3 size: 16 residues. The CDR3 DNA reads TGTGCCATCAGTGAGGGTGGCGGGATCGGCACAGATACGCAGTATTTT. This translates into CAISEGGGIGTDTQYF.

This clonotype was observed at least ten times. The chain links TRBV11-3 to TRBJ2-3, with 10 bases fitting TRBD1. The V gene end was trimmed by 5 bases and the J gene end by 3 bases; junction bases not matched to a gene: 5. The V gene's germline CDR1 is SGHNT and CDR2 YENEEA. The CDR3 has 15 amino acids. The CDR3 loop is CASSRGTGVTDTQYF. The CDR3 DNA sequence: TGTGCCAGCAGCCGGGGGACAGGGGTTACAGATACGCAGTATTTT.

There are a few counts of this clonotype. V and J are TRBV19 and TRBJ2-3, with D possibly matching TRBD1 (5 bases). V lost 4 bases and J 8 bases, leaving 22 bases between the germline ends. The CDR3 loop spans 16 amino acids. In germline, CDR1 is LNHDA, CDR2 SQIVND (reference sequence). The CDR3 nucleotides are TGTGCCAGTAGTACCAGGGCTTCCTTTTCGTTAGGTACGCAGTATTTT. Amino acid sequence: CASSTRASFSLGTQYF.

The J gene is TRBJ2-3, the V gene TRBV10-2; D uncertain. This CDR3 is built from 15 residues. Germline CDR1 reads WSHSY; CDR2 reads SAAADI. V lost 0 bases and J 4 bases, leaving 11 bases between the germline ends. The CDR3 bases are TGCGCCAGCAGTGAGTCGGTTAAGGGCTCAGATACGCAGTATTTT. Amino acids: CASSESVKGSDTQYF.

This clonotype has more than one count but fewer than ten. V gene TRBV3-1 combines with J gene TRBJ2-1; D call uncertain. This CDR3 spans 16 amino acids. Trimming took 0 bases from V and 0 from J, leaving 9 bases between them. Germline loops: CDR1 LGHDT, CDR2 YNNKEL (reference sequence). The CDR3 sequence is CASSQDTSSSYNEQFF. DNA for the CDR3: TGTGCCAGCAGCCAAGATACCAGCAGCTCCTACAATGAGCAGTTCTTC.

This clonotype showed up many times. The rearrangement uses TRBV6-1 and TRBJ1-2; no definite D call. The CDR3 is made up of 15 amino acids. Trimming removed 10 bases at V and 0 bases at J, with 18 bases between. In germline, CDR1 is MNHNS, CDR2 SASEGT. For the CDR3, the DNA is TGTGCCACCAAGGATGGGAGTAGGGCTAACTATGGCTACACCTTC. Encoded protein: CATKDGSRANYGYTF.

In this sample, this clonotype turned up a few times. CDR3 amino acids: CAISESAGDSSYEQYF. The CDR3 DNA reads TGTGCCATCAGTGAGTCAGCAGGGGATTCCTCCTACGAGCAGTACTTC. The genes are TRBV10-3 and TRBJ2-7; possible D gene TRBD1, 6 bases. The CDR3 is 16 residues long. Germline CDR1 ENHRY, CDR2 SYGVKD. Trimming stripped 0 bases from V and 0 bases from J, with 12 bases between.

This clonotype was seen only a few times. The chain carries TRBV11-2 and TRBJ2-2; TRBD1 aligns across 8 bases. CDR3 length: 17 amino acids. The V and J ends lost 3 bases and 2 bases, in that order; junction bases with no gene match: 8. Germline CDR1 SGHAT, CDR2 FQNNGV. As DNA, the CDR3 is TGTGCCAGCAGCTTGAATTGGGACAGGCTAAACACCGGGGAGCTGTTTTTT. Translated: CASSLNWDRLNTGELFF.

V is TRBV28 and J is TRBJ2-1; TRBD1 matches 10 bases. J gave up 7 bases and V 1 base, and 1 base lay outside the gene matches. This CDR3 spans 14 amino acids. Looked up from germline, CDR1 is MDHEN and CDR2 is SYDVKM. CDR3 amino acids: CASSLLGQGNEQFF. The CDR3, as DNA: TGTGCCAGCAGTTTATTGGGACAGGGGAATGAGCAGTTCTTC.

This chain links TRBV4-1 with TRBJ2-3; 7 bases fit TRBD1. The J segment lost 0 bases and the V segment lost 3 bases, leaving 6 bases of the junction unmatched. The V gene's germline CDR1 is MGHRA and CDR2 YSYEKL. This CDR3 spans 16 amino acids. CDR3 region: CASSHLGTASTDTQYF. The CDR3 DNA is TGCGCCAGCAGCCACCTCGGGACAGCTAGCACAGATACGCAGTATTTT.

Many counts were recorded for this clonotype. The chain combines TRBV6-1 with TRBJ1-4; D unresolved. V was pared by 0 bases and J by 12 bases, with 20 bases between. The germline CDR1 and CDR2 sequences are MNHNS and SASEGT. The CDR3 is made up of 16 amino acids. Here the CDR3 reads CASSEAAITGITELFF. The CDR3, as DNA: TGTGCCAGCAGTGAAGCGGCTATAACGGGGATCACCGAACTGTTTTTT.

The chain combines TRBV7-9 with TRBJ1-1; possibly TRBD1 for D (6 bases). V was cut by 5 bases and J by 5 bases, with 15 bases left in between. The CDR3 has 14 residues. Per germline, CDR1 SEHNR and CDR2 FQNEAQ (reference sequence). The CDR3 reads CASSLGGIRTEAFF. The DNA for the CDR3 is TGTGCCAGCAGCCTGGGGGGCATAAGAACTGAAGCTTTCTTT.

This clonotype appeared many times. The genes are TRBV12-3 or TRBV12-4 and TRBJ2-3, with 13 bases matching TRBD2. The CDR3 spans 14 residues. V shed 6 bases, J shed 5 bases, and the junction held 2 bases outside the gene matches. This chain's CDR3 is CASRLAGGGDTQYF. The CDR3 DNA reads as TGTGCCAGCAGACTAGCGGGAGGGGGAGATACGCAGTATTTT.

V gene TRBV7-3 combines with J gene TRBJ2-2; no firm D call. The CDR3 loop spans 14 amino acids. Germline V lookup: CDR1 SGHTA, CDR2 FQGTGA. Trimming took 2 bases from V and 5 from J, leaving 9 bases between them. CDR3 nucleotides: TGTGCCAGCAGCTTATCCCGAGATACCGGGGAGCTGTTTTTT. Protein product: CASSLSRDTGELFF.

CDR3 nucleotide sequence: TGCGCCAGCAGCTTGGGGGACAGAATATACGAGCAGTACTTC. Protein sequence: CASSLGDRIYEQYF. The rearrangement links TRBV5-1 to TRBJ2-7; TRBD1 matches at 7 bases. The junction had 4 bases not matched to a gene; V was cut back by 0 bases and J by 4 bases. The CDR3 spans 14 residues. The germline V gene encodes CDR1 SGHRS and CDR2 YFSETQ.

This clonotype came up a few times. The genes are TRBV7-2 and TRBJ2-5, with 10 bases lining up with TRBD2. In germline, CDR1 is SGHTA, CDR2 FQGNSA. The CDR3 runs 15 residues. V lost 5 bases, J lost 1 base, and 4 bases stayed unmatched. Here the CDR3 DNA reads TGTGCCAGCAGCCAACTAGCGGGATCCCAAGAGACCCAGTACTTC. It translates to CASSQLAGSQETQYF.

This clonotype was counted many times. The V gene is TRBV7-2, the J gene TRBJ2-7; perhaps TRBD1 as D (5 bases). Between the trimmed V and J ends, which lost 0 bases and 2 bases, there was a span of 8 bases. CDR1 and CDR2 from the germline V gene are SGHTA and FQGNSA. The CDR3 is 14 amino acids. The CDR3 spells CASSLARTTYEQYF. CDR3 bases: TGTGCCAGCAGCTTAGCGCGGACAACCTACGAGCAGTACTTC.